In this sample, the clone carrying this T cell receptor beta chain turned up a few times. Generated by immunoSEQ multiplex PCR, the TCRdb table keeps only in-frame clones and is missing some. The table has roughly 230,000 clones, over 65% seen once. Cohort assignment relied on participant-reported clinical history. Donors in Cohort 3 who had recovered were those with two negative PCRs, healthcare professional clearance, or resolution of their symptoms. These data originate in a study of blood T cell repertoires in COVID-19. Study-level background: The United States, Italy and Spain supplied acute and convalescent COVID-19 samples.

Germline loops: CDR1 SGHDT, CDR2 YYEEEE. The trim removed 3 bases at V and 1 base at J, leaving 5 bases unmatched. The CDR3 totals 16 residues. This receptor was obtained from a woman aged 55-70 years who had recovered from COVID-19. The chain links TRBV5-6 to TRBJ2-2; 8 bases are shared with TRBD2. Sequencing was carried out using PBMCs or T cells enriched from blood (not recorded which). CDR3 sequence: CASSSLGLGNTGELFF. The CDR3, as DNA: TGTGCCAGCAGCTCACTGGGACTAGGGAACACCGGGGAGCTGTTTTTT.